This T cell receptor beta chain was obtained from a study of human T cells and chemical hapten exposure. Overall study context: Diphenylcyclopropenone was applied weekly to patients' scalps across the approximately 25-week study.

Time point in this sample: pre-sensitization, week 0. The treatment: therapeutic diphenylcyclopropenone sensitization with weekly scalp DPC. Original processing methods: Counting gave a median of 95,638 TCRs per sample, with values ranging from about 23,224 to 690,600. TCRdb re-called the RACE reads through MiXCR, storing one row per CDR3 protein. V and J calls and clone size were set by TCRdb, not the authors. The table records more than 300,000 distinct CDR3 sequences, over 5% of them present only once. V gave up 5 bases and J gave up 1 base; unmatched junction bases: 5. Germline CDR1 is MNHNY and CDR2 is SVGAGI (reference sequence). The CDR3 spans 15 residues.

Sequenced here: whole blood, sampled in connection with sensitization to the hapten diphenylcyclopropenone (DPC). The genes are TRBV6-6 and TRBJ1-1; 9 nucleotides match TRBD1. The source is a woman between 18 and 29 years old with alopecia areata. Some clones in this sample may be carry-over from other donors' samples. The CDR3 is CASSAPDRGNTEAFF. DNA of the CDR3: TGTGCCAGCAGTGCTCCGGACAGGGGGAACACTGAAGCTTTCTTT.